This T cell receptor (beta chain) was captured by sequencing in a study of T cell responses to AZD1222 COVID-19 vaccine. Sequencing was performed with immunoSEQ multiplex PCR; in TCRdb, only in-frame clones are kept and a portion is missing. The data show approximately 17,000 clones, around 83% seen once. Trimming pared 3 bases from V and 3 bases from J, leaving 11 bases between. CDR1 and CDR2 (germline): DFQATT, SNEGSKA (reference sequence). The CDR3 covers 13 residues. The sequence was collected from an adult who received the AZD1222 COVID-19 vaccine. The chain employs TRBV20-1 and TRBJ1-1, with TRBD1 as a possible D gene (6 bases). Sequenced here: peripheral blood, sampled 28 days after the second AZD1222 dose. The CDR3, as DNA: TGCAGTGCTAGTTGGGGGGCCGACACTGAAGCTTTCTTT. It translates to CSASWGADTEAFF.